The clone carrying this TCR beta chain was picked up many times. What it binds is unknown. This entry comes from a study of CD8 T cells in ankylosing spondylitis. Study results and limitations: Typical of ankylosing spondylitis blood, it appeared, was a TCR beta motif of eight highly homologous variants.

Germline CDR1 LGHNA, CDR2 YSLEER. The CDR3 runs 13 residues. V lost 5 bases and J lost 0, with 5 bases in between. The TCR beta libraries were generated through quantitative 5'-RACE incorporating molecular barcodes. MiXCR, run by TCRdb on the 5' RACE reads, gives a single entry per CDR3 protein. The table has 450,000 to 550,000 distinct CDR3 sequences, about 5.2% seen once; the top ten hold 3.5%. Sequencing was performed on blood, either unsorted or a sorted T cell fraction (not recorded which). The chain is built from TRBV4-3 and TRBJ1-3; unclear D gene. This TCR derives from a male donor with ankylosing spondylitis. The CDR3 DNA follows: TGCGCCAGCAGCTACGGCTCTGGAAACACCATATATTTT. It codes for CASSYGSGNTIYF.